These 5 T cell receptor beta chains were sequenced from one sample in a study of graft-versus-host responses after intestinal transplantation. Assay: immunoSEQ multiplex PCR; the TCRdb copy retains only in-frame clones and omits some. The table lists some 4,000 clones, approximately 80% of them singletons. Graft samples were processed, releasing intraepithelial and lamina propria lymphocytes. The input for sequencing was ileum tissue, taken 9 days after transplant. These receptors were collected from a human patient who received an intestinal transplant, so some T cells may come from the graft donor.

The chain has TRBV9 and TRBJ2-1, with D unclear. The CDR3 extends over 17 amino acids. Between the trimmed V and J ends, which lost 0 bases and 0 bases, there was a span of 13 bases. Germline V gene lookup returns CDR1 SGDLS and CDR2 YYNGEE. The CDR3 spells CASSVGLTGSSYNEQFF. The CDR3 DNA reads TGTGCCAGCAGCGTAGGGTTAACGGGCAGCTCCTACAATGAGCAGTTCTTC.

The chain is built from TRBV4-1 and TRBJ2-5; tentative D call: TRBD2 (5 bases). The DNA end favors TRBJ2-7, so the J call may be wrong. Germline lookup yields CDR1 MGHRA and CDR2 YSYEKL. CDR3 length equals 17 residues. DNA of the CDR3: TGCGCCAGCAGCCCGATACTAGTTTGGGTGGGGAACTACGAGCAGTACTTC. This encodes CASSPILVWVGNYEQYF.

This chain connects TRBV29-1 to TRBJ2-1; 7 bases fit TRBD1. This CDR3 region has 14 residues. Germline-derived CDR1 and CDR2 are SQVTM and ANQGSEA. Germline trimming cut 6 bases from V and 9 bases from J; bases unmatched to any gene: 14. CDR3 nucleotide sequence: TGCAGCGTCGATGCGCTTGGGACAGCAATTGAGCAGTTCTTC. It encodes CSVDALGTAIEQFF.

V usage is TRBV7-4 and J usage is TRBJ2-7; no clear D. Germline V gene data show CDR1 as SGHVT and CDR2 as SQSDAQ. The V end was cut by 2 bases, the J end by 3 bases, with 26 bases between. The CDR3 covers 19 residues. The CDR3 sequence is CASSLLPLGVPQKDYEQYF. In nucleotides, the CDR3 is TGTGCCAGCAGCTTACTCCCTTTGGGTGTCCCCCAAAAAGACTACGAGCAGTACTTC.

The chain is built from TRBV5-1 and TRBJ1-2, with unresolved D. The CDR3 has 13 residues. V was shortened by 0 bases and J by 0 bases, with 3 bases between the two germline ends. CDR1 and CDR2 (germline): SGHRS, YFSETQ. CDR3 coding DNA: TGCGCCAGCAGCTTGGCCACTAACTATGGCTACACCTTC. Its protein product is CASSLATNYGYTF.